What follows are 23 T cell receptor beta chains derived from one specimen sequenced in a study of T cell repertoires in cytomegalovirus infection. From the reads, TCRdb called clonotypes with MiXCR, one entry per CDR3 protein. The sample consists of under 250,000 distinct CDR3 sequences, approximately 13% of them appearing once. What was sequenced was PBMCs. The receptors were sampled from a human donor in good health (CMV status not recorded). Some clones in this sample may be carry-over from other donors' samples.

The rearrangement uses TRBV19 and TRBJ2-1, with 8 bases fitting TRBD1. Germline loops: CDR1 LNHDA, CDR2 SQIVND (reference sequence). J lost 6 bases, V lost 1 base, and 8 bases had no gene match. The CDR3 extends over 16 amino acids. CDR3 DNA sequence: TGTGCCAGTAGTATAGGTACAGGGGGAAGGGGCAATGAGCAGTTCTTC. Its translation: CASSIGTGGRGNEQFF.

J is TRBJ1-1 and V is TRBV11-2; D is unresolved. There are 15 residues in the CDR3. Germline V lookup: CDR1 SGHAT, CDR2 FQNNGV. V lost 5 bases, J lost 1 base, and 14 bases lay in between. For the CDR3, the DNA is TGTGCCAGCAGCCTTCGTCTGGGAGGGAACACTGAAGCTTTCTTT. This codes for CASSLRLGGNTEAFF.

The genes are TRBV5-1 and TRBJ2-3; TRBD2 aligns across 16 bases. J gave up 2 bases and V 5 bases, and 14 bases lay outside the gene matches. Germline V gene sequence: CDR1 SGHRS, CDR2 YFSETQ. The CDR3 consists of 20 residues. The CDR3 reads CASSPVLRGTSGGATDTQYF. The CDR3 coding sequence is TGCGCCAGCAGTCCGGTTCTTAGGGGGACTAGCGGGGGGGCCACAGATACGCAGTATTTT.

The chain couples TRBV3-1 to TRBJ1-5; 9 bases line up with TRBD1. In germline, CDR1 is LGHDT, CDR2 YNNKEL (reference sequence). The length of the CDR3 is 16 residues. Trimming removed 1 base from V and 4 bases from J; junction bases left unmatched: 5. The CDR3 protein is CASSQAGTGRNQPQHF. The CDR3 DNA reads as TGTGCCAGCAGCCAAGCCGGGACAGGGAGGAATCAGCCCCAGCATTTT.

This chain uses TRBV5-1 with TRBJ2-1, with 8 bases identical to TRBD2. Trimming removed 3 bases from V and 0 bases from J; junction bases left unmatched: 2. The CDR3 sequence is 15 residues long. Germline loops: CDR1 SGHRS, CDR2 YFSETQ. The CDR3 sequence: CASSSTSGSYNEQFF. The CDR3 DNA reads as TGCGCCAGCAGCTCTACTAGCGGCTCCTACAATGAGCAGTTCTTC.

At least ten counts were recorded for this clonotype. The chain employs TRBV7-8 and TRBJ1-2; D remains unclear. V shed 1 base and J shed 0 bases, with 6 bases lying between them. Germline CDR1 is SGHVS and CDR2 is FQNEAQ. This CDR3 spans 14 amino acids. CDR3 nucleotide sequence: TGTGCCAGCAGCTTAGGGAGTGCTAACTATGGCTACACCTTC. This codes for CASSLGSANYGYTF.

The CDR3 region is CASSRGGDEQFF. The CDR3 nucleotides are TGTGCCAGCAGCAGAGGGGGCGATGAGCAGTTCTTC. V usage is TRBV3-1 and J usage is TRBJ2-1, with 7 bases that match TRBD1. CDR1 and CDR2 from the germline V gene are LGHDT and YNNKEL (reference sequence). The CDR3 loop spans 12 amino acids. V lost 5 bases to trimming and J lost 8 bases; unmatched junction nucleotides: 3.

This clonotype was picked up many times. V usage is TRBV19 and J usage is TRBJ2-7; D is undetermined. The germline V gene has CDR1 LNHDA and CDR2 SQIVND (reference sequence). Trimming cost V 5 bases and J 4 bases, with 15 bases left between them. The CDR3 loop spans 14 amino acids. The CDR3 DNA follows: TGTGCCAGTAGTGCTCCCCGGGCCCAATACGAGCAGTACTTC. Encoded protein: CASSAPRAQYEQYF.

This clonotype showed up many times. The chain carries TRBV4-3 and TRBJ1-2, with D possibly being TRBD1 (6 bases). The CDR3 is 13 residues long. Germline V gene data show CDR1 as LGHNA and CDR2 as YSLEER. Deletions cut 0 bases from V and 8 bases from J, with 10 bases between. CDR3 in amino acids: CASSQDAQGGYTF. CDR3 nucleotide sequence: TGCGCCAGCAGCCAAGATGCTCAGGGGGGCTACACCTTC.

The rearrangement links TRBV2 to TRBJ2-2, with D possibly TRBD1 on 6 matching bases. The CDR3 loop spans 14 amino acids. Trimming left V 6 bases short and J 5 bases short, with 13 bases between. Looked up from germline, CDR1 is SNHLY and CDR2 is FYNNEI. The CDR3 loop reads CASRPGTPTGELFF. Written as DNA, the CDR3 is TGTGCCAGCAGGCCCGGGACACCGACCGGGGAGCTGTTTTTT.

This clonotype was recorded at least ten times. CDR3 amino acids: CAIKTDSHQETQYF. CDR3 DNA sequence: TGTGCCATCAAAACGGACAGTCACCAAGAGACCCAGTACTTC. This chain uses TRBV10-3 with TRBJ2-5; a weak D match, TRBD1 (6 bases). Germline CDR1 is ENHRY and CDR2 is SYGVKD. V lost 7 bases and J lost 0, with 12 bases in between. The CDR3 totals 14 residues.

This clonotype was seen at least ten times. The chain couples TRBV7-2 to TRBJ1-4; D gene ambiguous. This CDR3 is built from 16 residues. Trimming left V 4 bases short and J 0 bases short, with 12 bases between. Germline V CDR1 and CDR2: SGHTA, FQGNSA. CDR3 in amino acids: CASSSRQFATNEKLFF. The CDR3 DNA is TGTGCCAGCAGCTCGAGGCAGTTTGCAACTAATGAAAAACTGTTTTTT.

This sequence joins TRBV20-1 and TRBJ2-5; the D gene could be TRBD1 or TRBD2 (5 bases each). This CDR3 is built from 14 residues. V was clipped by 4 bases and J by 5 bases, with 17 bases between them. The germline CDR1 and CDR2 sequences are DFQATT and SNEGSKA (reference sequence). CDR3 protein: CSATADVWGETQYF. The CDR3 DNA sequence: TGCAGTGCTACGGCGGATGTTTGGGGGGAGACCCAGTACTTC.

This clonotype came up many times. The chain uses TRBV5-4 and TRBJ2-4; 9 positions agree with TRBD2. The CDR3 loop spans 16 amino acids. In germline, CDR1 is SGHNT, CDR2 YYREEE (reference sequence). V was pared by 0 bases and J by 2 bases, with 3 bases of the junction left unmatched. In DNA form, the CDR3 reads TGTGCCAGCAGCTTGGAGTCTAGCGGGACCAAAAACATTCAGTACTTC. Amino acid sequence: CASSLESSGTKNIQYF.

This clonotype was picked up a small number of times. V usage is TRBV20-1 and J usage is TRBJ2-1; TRBD1 agrees at 9 bases. CDR3 size: 14 residues. V dropped 1 base and J dropped 9; count of bases not matched to a gene: 7. Germline CDR1 and CDR2: DFQATT and SNEGSKA (reference sequence). CDR3 sequence reads: CSARAGQGIGEQFF. DNA for the CDR3: TGCAGTGCTAGAGCGGGACAGGGTATCGGTGAGCAGTTCTTC.

This clonotype was counted at least ten times. The chain employs TRBV7-2 and TRBJ2-2, with D tentatively TRBD1 (6 bases). The germline V gene encodes CDR1 SGHTA and CDR2 FQGNSA. V was shortened by 5 bases and J by 4 bases, with 14 bases between the two germline ends. The CDR3 totals 15 residues. CDR3 nucleotide sequence: TGTGCCAGCAGCGCCACACTAGGGGGCACCGGGGAGCTGTTTTTT. This translates into CASSATLGGTGELFF.

Many counts were recorded for this clonotype. This chain connects TRBV6-2 or TRBV6-3 to TRBJ2-1; 9 nucleotides line up with TRBD2. The germline V gene has CDR1 MNHEY and CDR2 SVGEGT. CDR3 length: 16 residues. The J segment lost 0 bases and the V segment lost 7 bases, leaving 7 bases of the junction unmatched. CDR3 protein: CASKSQRGVSYNEQFF. The CDR3 DNA reads as TGTGCCAGCAAGTCCCAGCGGGGGGTCTCCTACAATGAGCAGTTCTTC.

This clonotype was counted ten times or more. This chain links TRBV6-5 with TRBJ2-2, with D unclear. Germline CDR1 MNHEY, CDR2 SVGAGI. With 6 bases removed from V and 2 bases from J, the gap between germline ends came to 10 bases. The length of the CDR3 is 14 residues. The CDR3 loop reads CASRLVFNTGELFF. CDR3 nucleotide sequence: TGTGCCAGCAGGCTGGTCTTTAACACCGGGGAGCTGTTTTTT.

This clonotype was detected ten times or more. This sequence joins TRBV25-1 and TRBJ2-3, with 7 positions matching TRBD2. Trimming took 8 bases from V and 0 from J; bases not matched to a gene: 5. This CDR3 has 14 amino acids. Germline values: CDR1 MGHDK, CDR2 SYGVNS. The chain's CDR3 is CASQPGLSTDTQYF. CDR3 nucleotides: TGTGCCAGCCAGCCGGGACTAAGCACAGATACGCAGTATTTT.

This rearrangement joins TRBV19 to TRBJ1-5; D not certain. This CDR3 spans 13 amino acids. Germline values: CDR1 LNHDA, CDR2 SQIVND (reference sequence). The V and J ends lost 4 bases and 3 bases respectively, with 7 bases between them. In DNA form, the CDR3 reads TGTGCCAGTAGTAAGAGCTACAATCAGCCCCAGCATTTT. Protein product: CASSKSYNQPQHF.

This clonotype was found a few times. The chain is built from TRBV6-4 and TRBJ2-2; D perhaps matches TRBD1 (5 bases). The V end lost 6 bases, the J end lost 0 bases, and 14 bases lay between the germline ends. The CDR3 is 16 amino acids. Per germline, CDR1 MRHNA and CDR2 SNTAGT. The CDR3 sequence: CASSAQGSTNTGELFF. As DNA, the CDR3 is TGTGCCAGCAGCGCCCAGGGCAGTACGAACACCGGGGAGCTGTTTTTT.

At least ten counts were recorded for this clonotype. This chain joins TRBV6-1 and TRBJ2-7; maybe TRBD1 (6 bases). Germline lookup yields CDR1 MNHNS and CDR2 SASEGT. The V gene lost 10 bases and the J gene lost 2 bases, with 15 bases spanning the gap. The CDR3 spans 13 residues. CDR3 coding DNA: TGTGCCACTGCCCGGGACAAGACCTACGAGCAGTACTTC. Protein: CATARDKTYEQYF.

This clonotype occurred many times. This chain links TRBV7-8 with TRBJ1-3; no clear D gene. This CDR3 region has 12 residues. Trimming cost V 5 bases and J 1 base, with 3 bases left between them. Germline V lookup: CDR1 SGHVS, CDR2 FQNEAQ. CDR3 sequence reads: CASSASGNTIYF. The CDR3 DNA reads as TGTGCCAGCAGCGCTTCTGGAAACACCATATATTTT.